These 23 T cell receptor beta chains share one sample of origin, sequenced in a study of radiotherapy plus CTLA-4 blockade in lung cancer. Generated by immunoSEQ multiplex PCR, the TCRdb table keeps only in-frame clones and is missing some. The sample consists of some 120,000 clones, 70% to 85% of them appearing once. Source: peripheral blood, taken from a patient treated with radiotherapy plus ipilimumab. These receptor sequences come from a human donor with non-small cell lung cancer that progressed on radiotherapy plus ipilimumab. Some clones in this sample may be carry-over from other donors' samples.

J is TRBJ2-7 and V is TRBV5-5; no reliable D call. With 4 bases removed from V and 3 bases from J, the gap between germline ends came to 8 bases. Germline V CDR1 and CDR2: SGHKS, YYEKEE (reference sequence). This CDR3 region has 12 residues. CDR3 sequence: CASSQTLYEQYF. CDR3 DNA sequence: TGTGCCAGCAGCCAAACCCTCTACGAGCAGTACTTC.

The CDR3 sequence: CASSYSIRLPQDEQYF. Here the CDR3 DNA reads TGTGCCAGCAGTTACTCGATAAGGCTACCTCAGGACGAGCAGTACTTC. This chain joins TRBV6-6 and TRBJ2-7; D is unresolved. There are 16 residues in the CDR3. V was shortened by 0 bases and J by 5 bases, with 17 bases between the two germline ends. CDR1 is MNHNY and CDR2 is SVGAGI in the germline V gene (reference sequence).

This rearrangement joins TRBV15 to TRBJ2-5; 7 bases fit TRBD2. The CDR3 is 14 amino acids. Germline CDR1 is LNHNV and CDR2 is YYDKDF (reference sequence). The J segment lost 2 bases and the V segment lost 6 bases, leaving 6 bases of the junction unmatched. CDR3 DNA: TGTGCCACCAGTGCGACTAGCCTGCAAGAGACCCAGTACTTC. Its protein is CATSATSLQETQYF. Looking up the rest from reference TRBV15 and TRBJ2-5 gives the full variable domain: DAMVIQNPRYQVTQFGKPVTLSCSQTLNHNVMYWYQQKSSQAPKLLFHYYDKDFNNEADTPDNFQSRRPNTSFCFLDIRSPGLGDTAMYLCATSATSLQETQYFGPGTRLLVL.

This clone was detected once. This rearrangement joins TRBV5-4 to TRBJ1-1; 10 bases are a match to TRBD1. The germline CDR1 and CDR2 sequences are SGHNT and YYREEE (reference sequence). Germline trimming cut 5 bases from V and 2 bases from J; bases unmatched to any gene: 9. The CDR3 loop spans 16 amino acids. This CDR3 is CASRRPGTGVNTEAFF. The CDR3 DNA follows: TGTGCCAGCAGACGACCCGGGACAGGGGTAAACACTGAAGCTTTCTTT.

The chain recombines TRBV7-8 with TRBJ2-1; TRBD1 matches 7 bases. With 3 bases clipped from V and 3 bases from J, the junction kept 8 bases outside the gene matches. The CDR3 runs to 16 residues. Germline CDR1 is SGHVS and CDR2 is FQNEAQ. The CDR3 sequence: CASSFGTEGIYNEQFF. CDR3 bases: TGTGCCAGCAGCTTCGGGACAGAGGGGATCTACAATGAGCAGTTCTTC.

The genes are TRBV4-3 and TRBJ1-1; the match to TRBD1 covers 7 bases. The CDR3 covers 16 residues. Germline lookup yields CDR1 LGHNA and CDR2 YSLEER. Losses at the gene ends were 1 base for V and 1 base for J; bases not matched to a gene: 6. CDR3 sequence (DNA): TGCGCCAGCAGCCAAGGGACACAGGGGCGGAACACTGAAGCTTTCTTT. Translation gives CASSQGTQGRNTEAFF.

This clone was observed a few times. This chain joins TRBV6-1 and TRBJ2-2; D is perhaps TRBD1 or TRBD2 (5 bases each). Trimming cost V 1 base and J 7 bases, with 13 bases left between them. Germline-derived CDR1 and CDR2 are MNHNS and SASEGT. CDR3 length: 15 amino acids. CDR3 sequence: CASSEVWGSGGELFF. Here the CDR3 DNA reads TGTGCCAGCAGTGAAGTTTGGGGGTCAGGCGGGGAGCTGTTTTTT.

CDR3 sequence: CASSLLEETQYF. CDR3 coding DNA: TGTGCCAGCAGTTTACTGGAAGAGACCCAGTACTTC. The chain joins TRBV28 to TRBJ2-5; D gene uncertain. Looked up from germline, CDR1 is MDHEN and CDR2 is SYDVKM. This CDR3 has 12 residues. Trimming removed 2 bases from V and 3 bases from J, with 4 bases in between.

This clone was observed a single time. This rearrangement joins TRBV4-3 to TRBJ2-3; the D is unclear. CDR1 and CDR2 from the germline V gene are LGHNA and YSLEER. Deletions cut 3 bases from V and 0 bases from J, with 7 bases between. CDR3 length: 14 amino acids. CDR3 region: CASSHRYSTDTQYF. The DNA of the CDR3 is TGCGCCAGCAGCCATCGGTACAGCACAGATACGCAGTATTTT.

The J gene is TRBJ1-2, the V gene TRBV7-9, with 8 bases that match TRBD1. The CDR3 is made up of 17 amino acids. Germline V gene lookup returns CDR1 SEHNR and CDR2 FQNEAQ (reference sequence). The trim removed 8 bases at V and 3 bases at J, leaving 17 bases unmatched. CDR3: CASFTPGQGKMDYGYTF. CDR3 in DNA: TGTGCCAGCTTTACCCCTGGACAGGGAAAAATGGACTATGGCTACACCTTC.

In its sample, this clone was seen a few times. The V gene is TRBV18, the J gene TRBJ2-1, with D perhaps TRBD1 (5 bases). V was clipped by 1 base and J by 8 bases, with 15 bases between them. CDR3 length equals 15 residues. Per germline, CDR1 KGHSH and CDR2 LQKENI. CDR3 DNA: TGTGCCAGCTCACCACAGGGGATTTCAGACGATGAGCAGTTCTTC. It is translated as CASSPQGISDDEQFF.

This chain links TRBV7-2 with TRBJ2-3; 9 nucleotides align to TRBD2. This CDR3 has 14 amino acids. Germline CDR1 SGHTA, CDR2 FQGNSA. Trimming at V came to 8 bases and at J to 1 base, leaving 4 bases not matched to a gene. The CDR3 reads CASSRGGGTDTQYF. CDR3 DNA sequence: TGTGCCAGCTCGCGGGGGGGAGGCACAGATACGCAGTATTTT.

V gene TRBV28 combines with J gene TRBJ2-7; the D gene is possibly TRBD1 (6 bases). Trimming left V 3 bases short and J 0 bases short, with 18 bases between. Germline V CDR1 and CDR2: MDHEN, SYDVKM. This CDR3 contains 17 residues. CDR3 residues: CASSLVAYRDASYEQYF. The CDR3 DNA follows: TGTGCCAGCAGTTTGGTGGCCTACAGGGACGCCTCCTACGAGCAGTACTTC.

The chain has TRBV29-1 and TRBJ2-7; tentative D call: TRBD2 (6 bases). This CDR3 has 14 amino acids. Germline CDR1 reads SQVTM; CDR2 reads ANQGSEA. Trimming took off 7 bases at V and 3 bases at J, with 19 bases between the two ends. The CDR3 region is CSAEGGSGGYEQYF. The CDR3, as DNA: TGCAGCGCTGAGGGAGGTAGCGGAGGCTACGAGCAGTACTTC.

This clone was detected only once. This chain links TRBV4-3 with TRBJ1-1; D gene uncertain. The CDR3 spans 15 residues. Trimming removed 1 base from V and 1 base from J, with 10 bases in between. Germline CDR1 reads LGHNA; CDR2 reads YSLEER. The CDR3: CASSQVFAANTEAFF. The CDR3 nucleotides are TGCGCCAGCAGCCAAGTTTTTGCAGCGAACACTGAAGCTTTCTTT.

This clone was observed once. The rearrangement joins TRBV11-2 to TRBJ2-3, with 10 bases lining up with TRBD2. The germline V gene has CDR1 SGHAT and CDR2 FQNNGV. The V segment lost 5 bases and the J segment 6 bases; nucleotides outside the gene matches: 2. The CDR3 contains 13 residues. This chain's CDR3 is CASSLAGVDTQYF. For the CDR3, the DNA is TGTGCCAGCAGCCTAGCGGGGGTGGATACGCAGTATTTT.

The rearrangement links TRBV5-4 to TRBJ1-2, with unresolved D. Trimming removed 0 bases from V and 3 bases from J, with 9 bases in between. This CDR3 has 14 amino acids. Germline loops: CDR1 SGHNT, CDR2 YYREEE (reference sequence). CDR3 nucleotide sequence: TGTGCCAGCAGCTTGGGATCTAGGGACTATGGCTACACCTTC. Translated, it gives CASSLGSRDYGYTF.

The chain's CDR3 is CASSLESLGYTF. The CDR3 bases are TGCGCCAGCAGCTTGGAAAGTCTTGGCTACACCTTC. J is TRBJ1-2 and V is TRBV5-1, with D hard to call. V lost 0 bases, J lost 7 bases, and 7 bases lay in between. Germline lookup yields CDR1 SGHRS and CDR2 YFSETQ. The CDR3 loop spans 12 amino acids.

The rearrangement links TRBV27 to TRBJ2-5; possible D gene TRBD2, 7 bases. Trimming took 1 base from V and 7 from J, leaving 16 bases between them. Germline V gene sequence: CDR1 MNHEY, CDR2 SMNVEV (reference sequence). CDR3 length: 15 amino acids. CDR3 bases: TGTGCCAGCAGTTTATACTTTGAGGGGGGGGTGACCCAGTACTTC. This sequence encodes CASSLYFEGGVTQYF.

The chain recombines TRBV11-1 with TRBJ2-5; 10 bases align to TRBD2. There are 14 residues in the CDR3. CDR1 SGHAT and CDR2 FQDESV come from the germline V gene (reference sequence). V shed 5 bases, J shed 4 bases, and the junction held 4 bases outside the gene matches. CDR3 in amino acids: CASSPRTSGETQYF. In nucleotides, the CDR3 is TGTGCCAGCAGCCCCCGGACTAGCGGAGAGACCCAGTACTTC.

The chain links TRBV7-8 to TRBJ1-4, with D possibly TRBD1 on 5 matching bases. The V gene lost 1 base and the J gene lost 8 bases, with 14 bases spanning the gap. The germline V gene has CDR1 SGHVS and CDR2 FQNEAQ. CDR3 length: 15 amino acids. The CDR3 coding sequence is TGTGCCAGCAGCTTAGGTTCAGGGAAAGGGGAAAAACTGTTTTTT. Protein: CASSLGSGKGEKLFF.

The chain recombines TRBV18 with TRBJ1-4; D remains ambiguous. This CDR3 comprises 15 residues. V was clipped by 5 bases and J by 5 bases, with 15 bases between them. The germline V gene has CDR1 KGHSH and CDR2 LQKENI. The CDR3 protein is CASSARVDQNEKLFF. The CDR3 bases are TGTGCCAGCTCAGCGAGGGTTGACCAAAATGAAAAACTGTTTTTT.

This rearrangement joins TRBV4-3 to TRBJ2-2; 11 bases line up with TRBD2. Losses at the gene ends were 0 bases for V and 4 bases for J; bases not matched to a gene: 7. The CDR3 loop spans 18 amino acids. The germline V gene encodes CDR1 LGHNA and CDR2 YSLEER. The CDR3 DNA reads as TGCGCCAGCAGCCAAGAAGCCGTAGCGGGGGGGCGCACCGGGGAGCTGTTTTTT. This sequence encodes CASSQEAVAGGRTGELFF.